This entry features one T cell receptor (beta chain) sequence. The data stem from a study of cytomegalovirus exposure and HLA in healthy donors. Germline-derived CDR1 and CDR2 are SGHRS and YFSETQ. Trimming stripped 3 bases from V and 0 bases from J, with 10 bases between. The CDR3 is made up of 16 amino acids. Primers included in the PCR were 60 Vbeta and 13 Jbeta primers. TCRdb keeps only in-frame clones here, not all; method: immunoSEQ multiplex PCR. The table includes some 70,000 clones, 60% to 75% detected once. The sample consisted of PBMCs. The TCR comes from a male donor in good health and CMV-seropositive. The J gene is TRBJ2-6, the V gene TRBV5-1, with TRBD1 as a possible D gene (6 bases). The CDR3 loop reads CASSSQTGSGANVLTF. The CDR3 DNA follows: TGCGCCAGCAGCTCTCAGACAGGCTCTGGGGCCAACGTCCTGACTTTC.